These 27 T cell receptor beta chains came from one sample sequenced in a study of spatial heterogeneity in lung cancer. Time point meaning: sample taken at primary tumor resection. TCRdb re-called the 5' RACE reads with MiXCR, one entry per CDR3 protein. This table has approximately 23,000 distinct CDR3 sequences, 4% to 5.5% appearing once. Study-wide results and caveats: The number of expanded tumor alpha and beta chains correlated with mutation number.

No cognate antigen is known for these TCRs. The specimen was lung tumor tissue, collected at surgery. These receptors all stem from a male donor with early-stage non-small cell lung cancer.

This clonotype was seen ten or more times. V usage is TRBV7-2 and J usage is TRBJ1-1, with a weak D call TRBD1 (6 bases). Looked up from germline, CDR1 is SGHTA and CDR2 is FQGNSA. This CDR3 is built from 13 residues. V was clipped by 5 bases and J by 1 base, with 8 bases between them. In nucleotides, the CDR3 is TGTGCCAGCAGCCGGGGACAGAACACTGAAGCTTTCTTT. Translated, it gives CASSRGQNTEAFF.

This clonotype came up many times. V gene TRBV12-3 or TRBV12-4 combines with J gene TRBJ2-3, with D perhaps assigned TRBD1 or TRBD2 (5 bases each). This CDR3 is built from 12 residues. V gave up 8 bases and J gave up 6 bases, with 12 bases separating them. This CDR3 is CASDGTSDTQYF. The DNA of the CDR3 is TGTGCCAGCGACGGGACGTCGGATACGCAGTATTTT.

Many counts were recorded for this clonotype. The chain joins TRBV18 to TRBJ2-7; tentative D call: TRBD1 (6 bases). The CDR3 loop spans 16 amino acids. The ends were cut back, 0 bases at V and 3 bases at J, with 15 bases in the middle. The germline V gene has CDR1 KGHSH and CDR2 LQKENI. The CDR3 region is CASSPPETGSLYEQYF. The DNA for the CDR3 is TGTGCCAGCTCACCACCGGAGACAGGCTCTCTCTACGAGCAGTACTTC.

This clonotype was detected many times. CDR3 nucleotide sequence: TGTGCCAGCAGCCAAGCCATGAACACCGGGGAGCTGTTTTTT. Amino acids: CASSQAMNTGELFF. The rearrangement uses TRBV3-2 and TRBJ2-2. TRBV3-2 is deemed a pseudogene. The CDR3 is 14 residues long.

This clonotype was observed many times. This rearrangement joins TRBV7-9 to TRBJ2-5; D perhaps matches TRBD2 (6 bases). In germline, CDR1 is SEHNR, CDR2 FQNEAQ (reference sequence). Trimming cost V 5 bases and J 0 bases, with 13 bases left between them. The CDR3 contains 15 residues. The CDR3 sequence: CASSQARGYQETQYF. CDR3 DNA: TGTGCCAGCAGCCAGGCTCGGGGGTACCAAGAGACCCAGTACTTC.

The chain uses TRBV29-1 and TRBJ2-7; 11 bases are a match to TRBD2. Germline loops: CDR1 SQVTM, CDR2 ANQGSEA. With 7 bases clipped from V and 4 bases from J, the junction kept 6 bases outside the gene matches. The CDR3 is made up of 13 amino acids. This CDR3 is CSALGLADYEQYF. The CDR3 coding sequence is TGCAGCGCTTTGGGACTAGCGGATTACGAGCAGTACTTC.

Points on this clonotype: Just one base apart from a much larger clone, this may be a read error. The J gene is TRBJ2-7, the V gene TRBV6-2 or TRBV6-3; D is perhaps TRBD1 or TRBD2 (5 bases each). Germline-derived CDR1 and CDR2 are MNHEY and SVGEGT. The CDR3 covers 14 residues. The V end lost 8 bases, the J end lost 3 bases, and 17 bases lay between the germline ends. Here the CDR3 reads CASWSPGRNYEQYF. CDR3 in DNA: TGTGCCAGCTGGAGCCCGGGACGGAACTACGAGCAGTACTTC.

This clonotype was counted ten times or more. The rearrangement links TRBV13 to TRBJ2-2; 7 nucleotides line up with TRBD2. Looked up from germline, CDR1 is PRHDT and CDR2 is FYEKMQ (reference sequence). J was trimmed by 5 bases and V by 1 base; bases with no gene match: 10. This CDR3 has 17 residues. CDR3 sequence (DNA): TGTGCCAGCAGCTTAGCGGTGTGGCTAGCGGAAACCGGGGAGCTGTTTTTT. Protein: CASSLAVWLAETGELFF.

This clonotype was found many times. The gene calls are TRBV25-1 and TRBJ2-4; D remains unclear. The CDR3 has 12 residues. V lost 7 bases and J lost 6, with 10 bases in between. Germline CDR1 and CDR2: MGHDK and SYGVNS. The CDR3 reads CASKNHINIQYF. The CDR3 coding sequence is TGTGCCAGCAAGAATCACATAAACATTCAGTACTTC.

This clonotype was observed at least ten times. The rearrangement joins TRBV7-9 to TRBJ2-3; no clear D gene. Trimming took 4 bases from V and 0 from J, leaving 20 bases between them. The germline gives CDR1 SEHNR, CDR2 FQNEAQ (reference sequence). The CDR3 spans 18 residues. The CDR3: CASSSGGWTGLSTDTQYF. The CDR3 DNA sequence: TGTGCCAGCAGCTCCGGTGGGTGGACGGGCCTAAGCACAGATACGCAGTATTTT.

There are many counts of this clonotype. This chain connects TRBV7-9 to TRBJ2-2, with a tentative D call TRBD1 (6 bases). V lost 8 bases to trimming and J lost 5 bases, with 15 bases between them. The germline gives CDR1 SEHNR, CDR2 FQNEAQ (reference sequence). The CDR3 is 14 residues long. CDR3: CASSARGITGELFF. DNA for the CDR3: TGTGCCAGCTCGGCCAGGGGTATAACCGGGGAGCTGTTTTTT.

The sample holds a few counts of this clonotype. This chain links TRBV7-9 with TRBJ2-3; D perhaps matches TRBD2 (7 bases). The CDR3 is 18 amino acids. Between the trimmed V and J ends, which lost 4 bases and 2 bases, there was a span of 22 bases. Per germline, CDR1 SEHNR and CDR2 FQNEAQ (reference sequence). The CDR3 spells CASSSTEGRGLFTDTQYF. DNA of the CDR3: TGTGCCAGCAGCTCCACCGAGGGGCGGGGGCTATTCACAGATACGCAGTATTTT. The entire variable domain, with the rest obtained from reference TRBV7-9 and TRBJ2-3, is as follows: DTGVSQNPRHKITKRGQNVTFRCDPISEHNRLYWYRQTLGQGPEFLTYFQNEAQLEKSRLLSDRFSAERPKGSFSTLEIQRTEQGDSAMYLCASSSTEGRGLFTDTQYFGPGTRLTVL.

This clonotype showed up many times. V and J are TRBV13 and TRBJ2-2, with D perhaps being TRBD1 or TRBD2 (5 bases each). Germline-derived CDR1 and CDR2 are PRHDT and FYEKMQ (reference sequence). The CDR3 has 13 amino acids. Here the CDR3 reads CAAGSSNTGELFF. DNA of the CDR3: TGTGCTGCAGGGAGCTCTAACACCGGGGAGCTGTTTTTT.

Many counts were recorded for this clonotype. This chain uses TRBV2 with TRBJ2-1; D is possibly TRBD1 (6 bases). V was trimmed by 7 bases and J by 2 bases, leaving 9 bases between them. Germline V lookup: CDR1 SNHLY, CDR2 FYNNEI. The CDR3 is 13 residues long. This chain's CDR3 is CASKQGPYNEQFF. For the CDR3, the DNA is TGTGCCAGCAAACAGGGCCCCTACAATGAGCAGTTCTTC.

This clonotype was counted many times. The CDR3 bases are TGTGCCAGCACCCCGGGACATAACTACGAGCAGTACTTC. Protein sequence: CASTPGHNYEQYF. The V call is TRBV2, the J call TRBJ2-7; weak D call: TRBD1 (6 bases). CDR3 length: 13 residues. Trimming shortened V by 7 bases and J by 3 bases, and 13 bases separated the two germline ends. Germline CDR1 is SNHLY and CDR2 is FYNNEI.

This clonotype came up many times. One end of the junction is discordant with germline, which a read error may explain. The chain combines TRBV24-1 with TRBJ2-5, with D hard to call. Germline V lookup: CDR1 KGHDR, CDR2 SFDVKD. The CDR3 runs 11 residues. This chain's CDR3 is CATSDLSYRTF. CDR3 in DNA: TGTGCCACCAGTGATTTGTCATACCGCACCTTC.

This clonotype was recorded only once. A read error may explain this, as a much larger clone is one base away. This chain links TRBV6-5 with TRBJ2-7; maybe TRBD2 (5 bases). Germline V gene data show CDR1 as MNHEY and CDR2 as SVGAGI. With 6 bases removed from V and 5 bases from J, the gap between germline ends came to 20 bases. There are 15 residues in the CDR3. The CDR3 sequence: CASRPGPRGSNEQYF. CDR3 in DNA: TGTGCCAGCAGACCTGGACCCAGAGGGTCCAACGAGCAGTACTTC.

This clonotype has a handful of counts. The chain carries TRBV5-4 and TRBJ2-3; D is undetermined. Germline V lookup: CDR1 SGHNT, CDR2 YYREEE (reference sequence). This CDR3 is built from 15 residues. Deletions cut 4 bases from V and 4 bases from J, with 16 bases between. This CDR3 reads CASSREASRADTQYF. CDR3 nucleotide sequence: TGTGCCAGCAGCCGAGAAGCGAGTCGTGCAGATACGCAGTATTTT.

This chain uses TRBV5-1 with TRBJ2-5; D not resolved. There are 14 residues in the CDR3. Germline loops: CDR1 SGHRS, CDR2 YFSETQ. Between the trimmed V and J ends, which lost 4 bases and 4 bases, there was a span of 14 bases. CDR3 in DNA: TGCGCCAGCAGCGTAGCATCGGGCGGAGAGACCCAGTACTTC. Amino acids: CASSVASGGETQYF.

This clonotype was seen repeatedly, ten times or more. The V gene is TRBV28, the J gene TRBJ1-5; D gene unclear. CDR1 is MDHEN, CDR2 SYDVKM, per germline. The CDR3 is made up of 14 amino acids. With 6 bases removed from V and 5 bases from J, the gap between germline ends came to 14 bases. Written as DNA, the CDR3 is TGTGCCAGCAGCCCAAGTAGTTCAGATCAGCCCCAGCATTTT. Translating gives CASSPSSSDQPQHF. The full variable domain, with the rest looked up from reference TRBV28 and TRBJ1-5, is DVKVTQSSRYLVKRTGEKVFLECVQDMDHENMFWYRQDPGLGLRLIYFSYDVKMKEKGDIPEGYSVSREKKERFSLILESASTNQTSMYLCASSPSSSDQPQHFGDGTRLSIL.

This clonotype was picked up many times. This rearrangement joins TRBV28 to TRBJ2-7, with 9 bases lining up with TRBD1. CDR1 MDHEN and CDR2 SYDVKM come from the germline V gene. The CDR3 length is 15 residues. The J segment lost 3 bases and the V segment lost 5 bases, leaving 8 bases of the junction unmatched. The CDR3 DNA follows: TGTGCCAGCAGTACTGGGGACAGGGATATCTACGAGCAGTACTTC. This translates into CASSTGDRDIYEQYF.

This clonotype was recorded many times. The genes are TRBV28 and TRBJ2-3; 11 bases fit TRBD2. The V and J ends lost 8 bases and 8 bases, in that order; junction bases with no gene match: 12. The CDR3 is made up of 15 amino acids. Per the germline V gene, CDR1 is MDHEN and CDR2 is SYDVKM. CDR3 DNA sequence: TGTGCCAGCGGATCGACTAGCGGGACGGGAGGTACGCAGTATTTT. Encoded protein: CASGSTSGTGGTQYF.

This clonotype was found many times. The chain is built from TRBV7-8 and TRBJ1-6, with TRBD1 identical over 7 bases. CDR1 is SGHVS, CDR2 FQNEAQ, per germline. CDR3 length: 15 amino acids. V shed 5 bases, J shed 9 bases, and the junction held 10 bases outside the gene matches. CDR3 bases: TGTGCCAGCAGCCCCAGGGACAGCCGGTTTTCACCCCTCCACTTT. It codes for CASSPRDSRFSPLHF.

About this clonotype: The germline gene is not matched at one end of the junction; a read error may be the cause. This chain connects TRBV5-1 to TRBJ2-1; TRBD1 agrees at 10 bases. The CDR3 loop spans 15 amino acids. The germline V gene has CDR1 SGHRS and CDR2 YFSETQ. CDR3 nucleotide sequence: TGTGCCAGCAGCTTGGGACAGGGGCCTTACGTTGAGCAGTTCTTC. It codes for CASSLGQGPYVEQFF.

This clonotype was detected ten times or more. V and J are TRBV3-1 and TRBJ2-6, with 11 bases matching TRBD2. J was trimmed by 0 bases and V by 4 bases; bases with no gene match: 2. Germline CDR1 reads LGHDT; CDR2 reads YNNKEL (reference sequence). The CDR3 sequence is 17 residues long. CDR3 nucleotide sequence: TGTGCCAGCAGCCGACTAGCGGGAAGCTCTGGGGCCAACGTCCTGACTTTC. Residues: CASSRLAGSSGANVLTF.

Ten or more counts support this clonotype. V gene TRBV28 combines with J gene TRBJ1-2; 11 bases map to TRBD1. Germline CDR1 MDHEN, CDR2 SYDVKM. The CDR3 is 14 residues long. J lost 4 bases, V lost 6 bases, and 4 bases had no gene match. The CDR3 is CASSQGQGGYGYTF. CDR3 DNA: TGTGCCAGCAGCCAGGGACAGGGGGGCTATGGCTACACCTTC.

This clonotype was recorded at least ten times. The V call is TRBV7-9, the J call TRBJ2-1, with D unclear. CDR1 and CDR2 (germline): SEHNR, FQNEAQ (reference sequence). CDR3 length equals 14 residues. V was clipped by 1 base and J by 6 bases, with 10 bases between them. The CDR3 here is CASSLGFSSNEQFF. The DNA of the CDR3 is TGTGCCAGCAGCTTAGGATTTTCGTCCAATGAGCAGTTCTTC.